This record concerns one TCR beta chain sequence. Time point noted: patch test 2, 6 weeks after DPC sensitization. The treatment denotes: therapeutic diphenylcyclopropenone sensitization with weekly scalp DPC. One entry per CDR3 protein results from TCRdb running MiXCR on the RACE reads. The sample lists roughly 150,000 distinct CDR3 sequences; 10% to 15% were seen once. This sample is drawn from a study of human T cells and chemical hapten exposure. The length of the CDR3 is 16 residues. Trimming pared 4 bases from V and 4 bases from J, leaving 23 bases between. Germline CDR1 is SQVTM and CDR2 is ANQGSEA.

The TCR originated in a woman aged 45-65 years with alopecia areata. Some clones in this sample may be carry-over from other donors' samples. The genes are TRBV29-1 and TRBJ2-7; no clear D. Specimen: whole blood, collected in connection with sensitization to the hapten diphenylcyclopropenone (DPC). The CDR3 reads CSVGAQATRAKYEQYF. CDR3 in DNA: TGCAGCGTTGGTGCGCAGGCCACAAGAGCTAAGTACGAGCAGTACTTC.